These 15 T cell receptor beta chains were sequenced from one sample in a study of cytomegalovirus exposure and HLA in healthy donors. Amplification used 60 Vbeta primers and 13 Jbeta primers. Data came from immunoSEQ multiplex PCR; TCRdb stores just in-frame clones and leaves some out. The ten most abundant clones cover over 2% of a sample with 50,000 to 75,000 clones. Sequenced input: PBMCs. The receptor source for this set is a young woman in good health and CMV-seronegative.

V is TRBV30 and J is TRBJ2-1; 8 positions agree with TRBD2. Trimming removed 4 bases from V and 4 bases from J; junction bases left unmatched: 0. CDR3 length: 12 residues. CDR1 and CDR2 from the germline V gene are GTSNPN and SVGIG (reference sequence). In nucleotides, the CDR3 is TGTGCCTGGAAGCGGGGGTACAATGAGCAGTTCTTC. Protein sequence: CAWKRGYNEQFF.

The rearrangement uses TRBV6-1 and TRBJ2-7; TRBD2 agrees at 11 bases. There are 15 residues in the CDR3. CDR1 MNHNS and CDR2 SASEGT come from the germline V gene. Trimming removed 6 bases from V and 2 bases from J; junction bases left unmatched: 6. The chain's CDR3 is CASSVGLAEAYEQYF. The CDR3 nucleotides are TGTGCCAGCAGCGTGGGACTAGCGGAGGCCTACGAGCAGTACTTC.

This chain joins TRBV27 and TRBJ1-5; D perhaps matches TRBD1 (6 bases). Germline CDR1 reads MNHEY; CDR2 reads SMNVEV (reference sequence). V was cut by 3 bases and J by 0 bases, with 12 bases left in between. The CDR3 sequence is 16 residues long. CDR3 amino acids: CASSFGTPGSNQPQHF. CDR3 nucleotide sequence: TGTGCCAGCAGTTTCGGGACACCTGGTAGCAATCAGCCCCAGCATTTT.

The rearrangement links TRBV4-2 to TRBJ2-7, with TRBD2 identical over 7 bases. There are 13 residues in the CDR3. Germline CDR1 LGHNA, CDR2 YNFKEQ. The J segment lost 2 bases and the V segment lost 4 bases, leaving 2 bases of the junction unmatched. Here the CDR3 DNA reads TGTGCCAGCAGCCCCGGGACTACCTACGAGCAGTACTTC. Its translation: CASSPGTTYEQYF.

This chain connects TRBV29-1 to TRBJ1-2, with a tentative D call TRBD1 (6 bases). Trimming took 0 bases from V and 5 from J, leaving 13 bases between them. The CDR3 loop spans 14 amino acids. In germline, CDR1 is SQVTM, CDR2 ANQGSEA. DNA of the CDR3: TGCAGCGTTGAAGAGACAGGCAACTATTATGGCTACACCTTC. Its translation is CSVEETGNYYGYTF.

A remark on this clone: One junction end disagrees with the germline gene, perhaps due to a read error. The chain's CDR3 is CASSEGGQLNTEDFF. The DNA of the CDR3 is TGTGCCAGCAGTGAAGGGGGACAGTTGAACACTGAAGATTTCTTT. The V gene is TRBV6-1, the J gene TRBJ1-1, with TRBD1 matching 7 bases. The germline V gene encodes CDR1 MNHNS and CDR2 SASEGT. This CDR3 comprises 15 residues.

This rearrangement joins TRBV7-9 to TRBJ2-7; 14 bases align to TRBD2. Trimming took 4 bases from V and 2 from J; bases not matched to a gene: 7. The CDR3 loop spans 17 amino acids. Germline CDR1 and CDR2: SEHNR and FQNEAQ (reference sequence). CDR3 nucleotides: TGTGCCAGCAGCTCCGCGCCGGGACTAGCGGGGGCCTACGAGCAGTACTTC. This encodes CASSSAPGLAGAYEQYF.

This chain uses TRBV6-6 with TRBJ1-2, with TRBD1 matching 8 bases. This CDR3 comprises 14 residues. V dropped 2 bases and J dropped 3; count of bases not matched to a gene: 2. Germline V gene lookup returns CDR1 MNHNY and CDR2 SVGAGI (reference sequence). In nucleotides, the CDR3 is TGTGCCAGCAGTTACGCGGGACAGGACTATGGCTACACCTTC. As protein: CASSYAGQDYGYTF.

This chain uses TRBV11-2 with TRBJ2-7; 10 nucleotides match TRBD2. This CDR3 is built from 15 residues. The V gene end was trimmed by 5 bases and the J gene end by 2 bases; junction bases not matched to a gene: 6. Germline V gene data show CDR1 as SGHAT and CDR2 as FQNNGV. The CDR3 reads CASSPSAGGPYEQYF. Written as DNA, the CDR3 is TGTGCCAGCAGCCCCTCAGCGGGAGGGCCCTACGAGCAGTACTTC.

This chain connects TRBV6-5 to TRBJ1-3; a possible D gene is TRBD1 (5 bases). The CDR3 spans 16 residues. V lost 0 bases to trimming and J lost 3 bases, with 12 bases between them. Germline assignment: CDR1 MNHEY and CDR2 SVGAGI. This chain's CDR3 is CASSYSPQGGGNTIYF. The CDR3 DNA follows: TGTGCCAGCAGTTACTCACCCCAGGGTGGTGGAAACACCATATATTTT.

CDR3 in amino acids: CASSSGTGGLNEQFF. For the CDR3, the DNA is TGTGCCAGCAGTTCCGGGACAGGGGGCTTAAATGAGCAGTTCTTC. J is TRBJ2-1 and V is TRBV14, with 12 nucleotides matching TRBD1. The CDR3 is 15 residues long. CDR1 is SGHDN and CDR2 is FVKESK in the germline V gene. J was trimmed by 7 bases and V by 6 bases; bases with no gene match: 7.

The chain has TRBV4-1 and TRBJ1-2, with a possible D match to TRBD1 (6 bases). There are 14 residues in the CDR3. V lost 4 bases and J lost 8, with 17 bases in between. Germline CDR1 and CDR2: MGHRA and YSYEKL. The CDR3 nucleotides read TGCGCCAGCAGCCTCCCAAGCGGGGGGCAGGGCTACACCTTC. This gives the protein CASSLPSGGQGYTF.

The genes are TRBV5-1 and TRBJ2-5; the match to TRBD1 covers 8 bases. V lost 4 bases and J lost 5; bases outside the gene matches: 7. The CDR3 contains 14 residues. The germline gives CDR1 SGHRS, CDR2 YFSETQ. The CDR3 bases are TGCGCCAGCAGCCCCGGGACAGGTGGGGAGACCCAGTACTTC. This codes for CASSPGTGGETQYF.

The chain couples TRBV7-9 to TRBJ1-2, with 8 bases that match TRBD1. With V trimmed by 5 bases and J by 4 bases, 9 bases remained unmatched. The germline V gene has CDR1 SEHNR and CDR2 FQNEAQ (reference sequence). The CDR3 is 15 amino acids. The DNA of the CDR3 is TGTGCCAGCAGCCCACGGACAGGGAAGGGCTATGGCTACACCTTC. Its protein is CASSPRTGKGYGYTF.

The rearrangement links TRBV5-1 to TRBJ1-5; D gene unclear. Germline V gene data show CDR1 as SGHRS and CDR2 as YFSETQ. The CDR3 has 14 residues. The germline V and J ends were trimmed by 4 bases and 7 bases, with 15 bases remaining between them. CDR3 nucleotide sequence: TGCGCCAGCAGCCTAGACACCGGGGAGCAGCCCCAGCATTTT. This gives the protein CASSLDTGEQPQHF.